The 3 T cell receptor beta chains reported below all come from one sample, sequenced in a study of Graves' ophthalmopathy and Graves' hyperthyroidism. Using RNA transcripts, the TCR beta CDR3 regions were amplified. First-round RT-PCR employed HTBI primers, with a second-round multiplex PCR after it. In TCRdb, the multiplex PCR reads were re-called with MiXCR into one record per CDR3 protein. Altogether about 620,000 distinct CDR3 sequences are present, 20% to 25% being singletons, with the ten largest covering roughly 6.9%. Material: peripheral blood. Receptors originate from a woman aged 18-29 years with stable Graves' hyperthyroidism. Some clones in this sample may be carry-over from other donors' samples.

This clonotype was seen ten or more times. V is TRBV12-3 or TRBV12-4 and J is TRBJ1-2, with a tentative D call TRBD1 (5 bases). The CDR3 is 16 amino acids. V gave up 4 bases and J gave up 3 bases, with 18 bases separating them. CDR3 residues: CASSSEFQGVYYGYTF. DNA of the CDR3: TGTGCCAGCAGTTCGGAGTTCCAGGGTGTTTACTATGGCTACACCTTC.

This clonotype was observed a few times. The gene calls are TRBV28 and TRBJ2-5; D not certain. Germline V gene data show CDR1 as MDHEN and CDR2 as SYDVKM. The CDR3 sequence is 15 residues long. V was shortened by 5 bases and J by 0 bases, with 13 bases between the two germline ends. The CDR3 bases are TGTGCCAGCAGTCCCCGACTGGCCTACCAAGAGACCCAGTACTTC. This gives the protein CASSPRLAYQETQYF.

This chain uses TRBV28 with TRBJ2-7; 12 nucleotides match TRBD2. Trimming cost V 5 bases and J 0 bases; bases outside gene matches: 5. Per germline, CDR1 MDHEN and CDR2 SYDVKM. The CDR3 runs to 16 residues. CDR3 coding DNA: TGTGCCAGCAGTCCCCGACTAGCGGGGGCCTCCTACGAGCAGTACTTC. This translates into CASSPRLAGASYEQYF.